A selection of T cell receptor beta chains follows, all from one sample in a study of cytomegalovirus exposure and HLA in healthy donors. Produced via immunoSEQ multiplex PCR; TCRdb's table is partial and in-frame only. The sample contains around 200,000 clones, about three quarters of which appear only once. The source material was PBMCs. These receptors originate from a female donor in good health and CMV-seronegative. The CDR3 runs from the conserved cysteine through the conserved F or W. The D gene is left open where the match is weak. The size field is filled for only some rows; it gives once, few, many or a size class.

size: -
V: TRBV10-3
J: TRBJ1-3
D: -
CDR3: CAISESEVSGNTIYF
DNA: TGTGCCATCAGTGAGTCGGAGGTTTCTGGAAACACCATATATTTT

size: few
V: TRBV18
J: TRBJ2-3
D: TRBD1
CDR3: CASSPRTGGRGVTDTQYF
DNA: TGTGCCAGCTCACCCCGGACAGGGGGCCGAGGGGTCACAGATACGCAGTATTTT

size: few
V: TRBV25-1
J: TRBJ1-2
D: TRBD1
CDR3: CASSVLQGPNYGYTF
DNA: TGTGCCAGCAGTGTCTTACAGGGGCCAAACTATGGCTACACCTTC

size: -
V: TRBV7-9
J: TRBJ1-1
D: TRBD1
CDR3: CASSLTGAHTEAFF
DNA: TGTGCCAGCAGCTTGACAGGGGCGCACACTGAAGCTTTCTTT

size: few
V: TRBV9
J: TRBJ1-6
D: -
CDR3: CASSGGDNNSPLHF
DNA: TGTGCCAGCAGCGGAGGGGACAATAATTCACCCCTCCACTTT

size: once
V: TRBV5-5
J: TRBJ2-7
D: -
CDR3: CASSLGQLSYEQYF
DNA: TGTGCCAGCAGCTTGGGACAGCTCTCCTACGAGCAGTACTTC

size: few
V: TRBV4-1
J: TRBJ2-3
D: TRBD2
CDR3: CASSRRELARSTDTQYF
DNA: TGCGCCAGCAGCCGGCGGGAGCTAGCGAGATCCACAGATACGCAGTATTTT

size: -
V: TRBV18
J: TRBJ2-7
D: TRBD2
CDR3: CASSHGGGYEQYF
DNA: TGTGCCAGCTCACATGGCGGGGGGTACGAGCAGTACTTC

size: -
V: TRBV2
J: TRBJ1-6
D: TRBD1
CDR3: CASRSSGQGSSPLHF
DNA: TGTGCCAGCAGAAGCTCGGGACAGGGGTCCTCACCCCTCCACTTT

size: -
V: TRBV19
J: TRBJ1-5
D: -
CDR3: CASSIPARHQPQHF
DNA: TGTGCCAGTAGTATTCCGGCGAGGCATCAGCCCCAGCATTTT

size: -
V: TRBV21-1
J: TRBJ2-4
D: -
CDR3: CASSKDAGRVKENIQYF
DNA: TGTGCCAGCAGCAAAGACGCGGGGAGAGTCAAGGAAAACATTCAGTACTTC

size: -
V: TRBV6-5
J: TRBJ2-5
D: TRBD2
CDR3: CASSIPGGGVGTQYF
DNA: TGTGCCAGCAGTATTCCGGGAGGGGGGGTCGGGACCCAGTACTTC

size: -
V: TRBV19
J: TRBJ1-2
D: -
CDR3: CASYIGRANYGYTF
DNA: TGTGCCAGCTATATTGGCAGGGCCAACTATGGCTACACCTTC

size: -
V: TRBV6-5
J: TRBJ2-7
D: TRBD2
CDR3: CASRRGLAGAGEQYF
DNA: TGTGCCAGCAGACGCGGCCTAGCGGGAGCGGGCGAGCAGTACTTC

size: -
V: TRBV6-5
J: TRBJ1-3
D: -
CDR3: CASSYPTGPTGNTIYF
DNA: TGTGCCAGCAGTTACCCCACTGGGCCGACTGGAAACACCATATATTTT

size: -
V: TRBV29-1
J: TRBJ2-3
D: -
CDR3: CSVVPADTQYF
DNA: TGCAGCGTTGTTCCGGCAGATACGCAGTATTTT

size: -
V: TRBV28
J: TRBJ1-2
D: TRBD1
CDR3: CASSRGGQGAYGYTF
DNA: TGTGCCAGCAGTCGGGGGGGACAGGGGGCATATGGCTACACCTTC

size: -
V: TRBV7-9
J: TRBJ2-3
D: TRBD2
CDR3: CASSSRTREDTQYF
DNA: TGTGCCAGCAGCTCCCGGACTAGGGAGGATACGCAGTATTTT

size: -
V: TRBV11-3
J: TRBJ2-1
D: TRBD2
CDR3: CASSRSGRTYNEQFF
DNA: TGTGCCAGCAGCCGTAGCGGGCGAACCTACAATGAGCAGTTCTTC

size: -
V: TRBV30
J: TRBJ2-1
D: -
CDR3: CAWSRRFGGENEQFF
DNA: TGTGCCTGGAGCCGGAGATTCGGGGGTGAGAATGAGCAGTTCTTC

size: -
V: TRBV6-5
J: TRBJ2-3
D: -
CDR3: CASSYSSGVGTDTQYF
DNA: TGTGCCAGCAGTTACTCTTCCGGTGTTGGCACAGATACGCAGTATTTT

size: -
V: TRBV21-1
J: TRBJ2-7
D: -
CDR3: CARLAEQYF
DNA: TGTGCCAGACTTGCCGAGCAGTACTTC

size: few
V: TRBV6-5
J: TRBJ1-2
D: TRBD1
CDR3: CASSYSNRGSAYGYTF
DNA: TGTGCCAGCAGTTACTCTAACAGGGGAAGCGCCTATGGCTACACCTTC

size: -
V: TRBV28
J: TRBJ1-5
D: TRBD1
CDR3: CASCNRGGNQPQHF
DNA: TGTGCCAGCTGTAACAGGGGGGGTAATCAGCCCCAGCATTTT

size: -
V: TRBV11-2
J: TRBJ2-7
D: TRBD1
CDR3: CASSYGTGGSYEQYF
DNA: TGTGCCAGCAGCTACGGGACAGGGGGCTCCTACGAGCAGTACTTC

size: once
V: TRBV28
J: TRBJ1-2
D: TRBD1
CDR3: CASSDRGRGGGYTF
DNA: TGTGCCAGCAGCGACAGGGGGCGGGGAGGTGGCTACACCTTC

size: -
V: TRBV6-5
J: TRBJ2-7
D: TRBD1
CDR3: CASSYSNRGHSYEQYF
DNA: TGTGCCAGCAGTTACTCGAACAGGGGGCACTCCTACGAGCAGTACTTC

size: -
V: TRBV28
J: TRBJ1-2
D: TRBD1
CDR3: CASSLVDRADGYTF
DNA: TGTGCCAGCAGTTTAGTAGACAGGGCCGATGGCTACACCTTC

size: few
V: TRBV5-1
J: TRBJ2-3
D: TRBD2
CDR3: CASSPTSGVSTDTQYF
DNA: TGCGCCAGCAGCCCGACTAGCGGGGTCAGCACAGATACGCAGTATTTT

size: -
V: TRBV7-6
J: TRBJ2-7
D: TRBD2
CDR3: CASSLDFSASGSDEQYF
DNA: TGTGCCAGCAGCTTAGATTTCTCGGCTAGCGGGAGCGACGAGCAGTACTTC

size: once
V: TRBV15
J: TRBJ2-1
D: TRBD2
CDR3: CATSRDQREIDEQFF
DNA: TGTGCCACCAGCAGAGATCAGCGGGAGATCGATGAGCAGTTCTTC

size: -
V: TRBV30
J: TRBJ2-6
D: TRBD1
CDR3: CAWIQGAGANVLTF
DNA: TGTGCCTGGATTCAGGGGGCTGGGGCCAACGTCCTGACTTTC

size: -
V: TRBV23-1
J: TRBJ2-7
D: TRBD1
CDR3: CASSQPDRDRAYEQYF
DNA: TGCGCCAGCAGTCAGCCGGACAGGGACAGAGCCTACGAGCAGTACTTC

size: -
V: TRBV27
J: TRBJ2-7
D: -
CDR3: CASSTLAAPSYEQYF
DNA: TGTGCCAGCAGCACTCTAGCCGCTCCCTCCTACGAGCAGTACTTC

size: few
V: TRBV30
J: TRBJ1-1
D: -
CDR3: CASVGGGSMNTEAFF
DNA: TGTGCCTCGGTAGGAGGAGGAAGCATGAACACTGAAGCTTTCTTT

size: once
V: TRBV30
J: TRBJ1-5
D: TRBD1
CDR3: CAWKTRDRGNQPQHF
DNA: TGTGCCTGGAAAACCCGGGACAGGGGAAATCAGCCCCAGCATTTT

size: once
V: TRBV7-2
J: TRBJ2-5
D: TRBD1
CDR3: CASSFFTGGQTQYF
DNA: TGTGCCAGCAGCTTTTTTACAGGGGGGCAGACCCAGTACTTC

size: -
V: TRBV28
J: TRBJ1-6
D: TRBD1
CDR3: CASSEPGQGLILVEVWDSPLHF
DNA: TGTGCCAGCAGTGAACCCGGACAGGGATTAATTTTGGTCGAAGTTTGGGATTCACCCCTCCACTTT

size: -
V: TRBV16
J: TRBJ1-5
D: TRBD1
CDR3: CASSHRGQGHQPQHF
DNA: TGTGCCAGCAGCCATCGGGGACAGGGCCATCAGCCCCAGCATTTT

size: -
V: TRBV4-1
J: TRBJ2-1
D: TRBD2
CDR3: CASSTQGLAAYEQFF
DNA: TGCGCCAGCAGCACGCAGGGACTAGCGGCTTATGAGCAGTTCTTC

size: -
V: TRBV15
J: TRBJ1-1
D: -
CDR3: CATSRDAVEAFF
DNA: TGTGCCACCAGCAGAGATGCGGTAGAAGCTTTCTTT

size: once
V: TRBV7-3
J: TRBJ2-1
D: TRBD1
CDR3: CASSSDRFTTYNEQFF
DNA: TGTGCCAGCAGCTCGGACAGGTTTACAACCTACAATGAGCAGTTCTTC

size: -
V: TRBV9
J: TRBJ1-6
D: -
CDR3: CASSPDTYSPLHF
DNA: TGTGCCAGCAGCCCCGACACATATTCACCCCTCCACTTT

size: many
V: TRBV6-1
J: TRBJ2-1
D: TRBD2
CDR3: CASSELAGSYNEQFF
DNA: TGTGCCAGCAGTGAACTAGCGGGTTCCTACAATGAGCAGTTCTTC

size: few
V: TRBV7-3
J: TRBJ2-1
D: TRBD1
CDR3: CASSLTGGLTSSYNEQFF
DNA: TGTGCCAGCAGCCTGACAGGGGGCCTTACGAGCTCCTACAATGAGCAGTTCTTC

size: few
V: TRBV28
J: TRBJ2-5
D: TRBD1
CDR3: CASSVYGTGGAETQYF
DNA: TGTGCCAGCAGTGTATACGGGACAGGGGGCGCAGAGACCCAGTACTTC

size: few
V: TRBV7-9
J: TRBJ2-1
D: TRBD2
CDR3: CASSLGIAGANEQFF
DNA: TGTGCCAGCAGCTTAGGGATAGCGGGGGCTAATGAGCAGTTCTTC

size: few
V: TRBV7-3
J: TRBJ1-4
D: -
CDR3: CASSLIRTNEKLFF
DNA: TGTGCCAGCAGCTTAATACGGACTAATGAAAAACTGTTTTTT

size: -
V: TRBV7-2
J: TRBJ2-3
D: -
CDR3: CASSLADTVRTDTQYF
DNA: TGTGCCAGCAGCTTAGCGGACACAGTTCGCACAGATACGCAGTATTTT